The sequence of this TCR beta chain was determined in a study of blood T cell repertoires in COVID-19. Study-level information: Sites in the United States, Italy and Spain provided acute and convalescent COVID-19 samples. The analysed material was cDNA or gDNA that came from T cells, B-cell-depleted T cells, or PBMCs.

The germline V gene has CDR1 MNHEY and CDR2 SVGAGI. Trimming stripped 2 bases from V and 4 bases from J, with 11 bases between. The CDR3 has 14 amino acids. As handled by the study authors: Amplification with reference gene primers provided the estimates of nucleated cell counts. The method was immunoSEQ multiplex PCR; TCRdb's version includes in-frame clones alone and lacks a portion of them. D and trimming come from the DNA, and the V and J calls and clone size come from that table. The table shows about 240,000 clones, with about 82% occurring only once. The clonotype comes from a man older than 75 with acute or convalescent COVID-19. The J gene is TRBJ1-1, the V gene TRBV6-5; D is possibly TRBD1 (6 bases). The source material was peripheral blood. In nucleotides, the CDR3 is TGTGCCAGCAGTTACCGGACAGAGAGCACTGAAGCTTTCTTT. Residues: CASSYRTESTEAFF.